Shown below are 32 T cell receptor beta chains from a single sample sequenced in a study of T cell repertoires in cytomegalovirus infection. Their antigens remain unidentified. TCRdb fed the reads into MiXCR, producing one record per CDR3 protein. The table records hundreds of thousands of distinct CDR3 sequences, roughly 31% of them present only once. This specimen consisted of cultured CD8+ T cells from PBMCs, obtained from culture after CMV antigen stimulation. Source of these receptors: a human donor in good health (CMV status not recorded). Some clones in this sample may be carry-over from other donors' samples.

The chain couples TRBV7-6 to TRBJ2-1, with no clear D. Trimming stripped 1 base from V and 10 bases from J, with 11 bases between. The CDR3 extends over 13 amino acids. CDR1 and CDR2 from the germline V gene are SGHVS and FNYEAQ. The CDR3 nucleotides read TGTGCCAGCAGCTTAGTTAGGCCCGAGGAGCAGTTCTTC. This gives the protein CASSLVRPEEQFF.

This sequence joins TRBV6-2 or TRBV6-3 and TRBJ1-5; D unresolved. Between the trimmed V and J ends, which lost 0 bases and 3 bases, there was a span of 24 bases. This CDR3 is 20 amino acids long. From germline, CDR1 is MNHEY and CDR2 SVGEGT. CDR3 residues: CASSYSVRVPGKIDNQPQHF. The CDR3 DNA follows: TGTGCCAGCAGTTACTCGGTTCGGGTTCCAGGAAAAATCGACAATCAGCCCCAGCATTTT.

The DNA for the CDR3 is TGTGCCAGCAGCCCCTACGCCTACGAGCAGTACGTC. It specifies CASSPYAYEQYV. The chain is built from TRBV6-6 and TRBJ2-7; no clear D. The V end lost 6 bases, the J end lost 2 bases, and 8 bases lay between the germline ends. Germline values: CDR1 MNHNY, CDR2 SVGAGI (reference sequence). CDR3 length equals 12 residues.

This clonotype was picked up a small number of times. This chain uses TRBV4-1 with TRBJ2-1; D is ambiguous. This CDR3 region has 13 residues. The germline gives CDR1 MGHRA, CDR2 YSYEKL. Between the trimmed V and J ends, which lost 0 bases and 9 bases, there was a span of 9 bases. In DNA form, the CDR3 reads TGCGCCAGCAGCCAAGACGGAGCTCCTGAGCAGTTCTTC. This translates into CASSQDGAPEQFF.

This clonotype was observed many times. The chain employs TRBV7-6 and TRBJ1-1; D is unclear. Germline V gene sequence: CDR1 SGHVS, CDR2 FNYEAQ. V was cut by 4 bases and J by 6 bases, with 12 bases left in between. The CDR3 has 13 residues. The CDR3, as DNA: TGTGCCAGCAGCTCTAGGCGTGCAGCTGAAGCTTTCTTT. Protein: CASSSRRAAEAFF. The variable domain in full, completed from reference TRBV7-6 and TRBJ1-1, reads GAGVSQSPRYKVTKRGQDVALRCDPISGHVSLYWYRQALGQGPEFLTYFNYEAQQDKSGLPNDRFSAERPEGSISTLTIQRTEQRDSAMYRCASSSRRAAEAFFGQGTRLTVV.

This chain's CDR3 is CASSRGQGIKGGYTF. The CDR3, as DNA: TGCGCCAGCAGCCGAGGACAGGGAATAAAGGGTGGCTACACCTTC. The chain links TRBV4-1 to TRBJ1-2; the match to TRBD1 covers 8 bases. The CDR3 runs to 15 residues. After removal of 4 bases from V and 7 bases from J, the junction contained 11 bases not matched to a gene. In germline, CDR1 is MGHRA, CDR2 YSYEKL.

The rearrangement uses TRBV4-1 and TRBJ1-1; no definite D call. Germline V gene sequence: CDR1 MGHRA, CDR2 YSYEKL. This CDR3 is 15 amino acids long. V lost 3 bases, J lost 3 bases, and 14 bases lay in between. In DNA, the CDR3 is TGCGCCAGCAGCCAGCCGGGAACCCCGGACACTGAAGCTTTCTTT. This sequence encodes CASSQPGTPDTEAFF.

The rearrangement uses TRBV3-1 and TRBJ2-5; the D gene is possibly TRBD2 (6 bases). The CDR3 is 15 amino acids. In germline, CDR1 is LGHDT, CDR2 YNNKEL (reference sequence). Trimming pared 5 bases from V and 2 bases from J, leaving 15 bases between. Here the CDR3 reads CASSLGHGSQETQYF. The CDR3 nucleotides read TGTGCCAGCAGCTTAGGACACGGGAGTCAAGAGACCCAGTACTTC.

This clonotype was detected a few times. The rearrangement uses TRBV12-5 and TRBJ1-1; no reliable D call. With 7 bases removed from V and 1 base from J, the gap between germline ends came to 10 bases. The CDR3 totals 13 residues. Germline loops: CDR1 LGHNT, CDR2 FRNRAP. The DNA for the CDR3 is TGTGCTAGTGCTCTAGCCCAGAACACTGAAGCTTTCTTT. It yields the protein CASALAQNTEAFF.

The chain carries TRBV28 and TRBJ1-2, with 11 bases lining up with TRBD1. Germline values: CDR1 MDHEN, CDR2 SYDVKM. This CDR3 is built from 17 residues. V lost 7 bases, J lost 3 bases, and 13 bases stayed unmatched. CDR3 sequence: CASTPRVRGQGDYGYTF. As DNA, the CDR3 is TGTGCCAGCACCCCCAGGGTTCGGGGACAGGGGGACTATGGCTACACCTTC.

In this sample, this clonotype turned up a few times. This sequence joins TRBV12-3 or TRBV12-4 and TRBJ2-1; the match to TRBD1 covers 7 bases. V was clipped by 4 bases and J by 6 bases; unmatched bases: 6. This CDR3 spans 14 amino acids. The CDR3 loop reads CASSSQGIGNEQFF. CDR3 bases: TGTGCCAGCAGTTCACAGGGGATAGGCAATGAGCAGTTCTTC.

The chain recombines TRBV5-1 with TRBJ2-4; no definite D call. Germline V gives CDR1 SGHRS, CDR2 YFSETQ. The V end lost 0 bases, the J end lost 0 bases, and 4 bases lay between the germline ends. The CDR3 runs 14 residues. The CDR3 here is CASSLDLAKNIQYF. CDR3 bases: TGCGCCAGCAGCTTGGATCTAGCCAAAAACATTCAGTACTTC.

This clonotype has a count of ten or more. This chain uses TRBV7-2 with TRBJ2-7; 7 bases fit TRBD2. The V and J ends lost 4 bases and 3 bases, in that order; junction bases with no gene match: 9. Germline V gene sequence: CDR1 SGHTA, CDR2 FQGNSA. The CDR3 is made up of 15 amino acids. The CDR3 is CASSYIAGPNYEQYV. The DNA of the CDR3 is TGTGCCAGCAGCTACATAGCGGGCCCCAACTACGAGCAGTACGTC.

Only one count was recorded for this clonotype. A read error may produce the germline difference seen at one junction end. The V and J genes are TRBV7-4 and TRBJ2-1; a weak D match, TRBD1 (5 bases). Germline assignment: CDR1 SGHVT and CDR2 SQSDAQ. CDR3 size: 15 residues. CDR3 sequence (DNA): TGTGTCAGCAGCCACCCGTACAGGACCTACAATGAGCAGTTCTTC. Protein product: CVSSHPYRTYNEQFF.

This clonotype was counted a few times. The genes are TRBV24-1 and TRBJ1-5; 7 nucleotides match TRBD1. V dropped 2 bases and J dropped 0; count of bases not matched to a gene: 9. The CDR3 totals 18 residues. The germline CDR1 and CDR2 sequences are KGHDR and SFDVKD. CDR3 coding DNA: TGTGCCACCAGTGATTCTACCCAACAGGGGTATAGCAATCAGCCCCAGCATTTT. It codes for CATSDSTQQGYSNQPQHF.

V and J are TRBV3-1 and TRBJ2-1, with D possibly matching TRBD2 (6 bases). Germline lookup yields CDR1 LGHDT and CDR2 YNNKEL (reference sequence). V was pared by 3 bases and J by 12 bases, with 15 bases between. The CDR3 totals 13 residues. As DNA, the CDR3 is TGTGCCAGCAGCCAGGGAGGAGTTAGGGGGCAGTTCTTC. It translates to CASSQGGVRGQFF.

The CDR3: CASSLKPRTGGYSGNTIYF. For the CDR3, the DNA is TGCGCCAGCAGCTTAAAACCACGGACAGGGGGCTACTCTGGAAACACCATATATTTT. The J gene is TRBJ1-3, the V gene TRBV5-1, with 11 bases identical to TRBD1. Germline V gives CDR1 SGHRS, CDR2 YFSETQ. This CDR3 has 19 residues. The trim removed 2 bases at V and 0 bases at J, leaving 10 bases unmatched.

Ten or more counts support this clonotype. The chain recombines TRBV6-2 or TRBV6-3 with TRBJ1-3, with D possibly being TRBD1 (5 bases). Trimming shortened V by 4 bases and J by 4 bases, and 23 bases separated the two germline ends. Per the germline V gene, CDR1 is MNHEY and CDR2 is SVGEGT. CDR3 length: 18 residues. The CDR3: CASSFTPAGHRGGNTIYF. The CDR3 DNA is TGTGCCAGCAGTTTTACCCCGGCAGGACATCGGGGAGGAAACACCATATATTTT.

This chain links TRBV7-9 with TRBJ1-2, with TRBD1 identical over 7 bases. The V gene's germline CDR1 is SEHNR and CDR2 FQNEAQ (reference sequence). With 6 bases clipped from V and 8 bases from J, the junction kept 6 bases outside the gene matches. The CDR3 extends over 12 amino acids. This chain's CDR3 is CASRSGQLGYTF. The CDR3 DNA is TGTGCCAGCAGGTCGGGACAGCTCGGCTACACCTTC.

A remark on this clonotype: The junction departs from the called germline gene at one end, perhaps through a read error. The J gene is TRBJ1-5, the V gene TRBV19; the match to TRBD1 covers 10 bases. Germline CDR1 and CDR2: LNHDA and SQIVND (reference sequence). This CDR3 has 15 amino acids. CDR3 sequence (DNA): TGTGCCGGTAGTTTCGGGACAGGGGGCAATCAGCCCCAGCATTTT. This sequence encodes CAGSFGTGGNQPQHF.

A few counts support this clonotype. This CDR3 is CSVGRDLTYNEQFF. Written as DNA, the CDR3 is TGCAGCGTTGGCCGGGACCTTACCTACAATGAGCAGTTCTTC. J is TRBJ2-1 and V is TRBV29-1; D is perhaps TRBD1 or TRBD2 (5 bases each). With 4 bases removed from V and 2 bases from J, the gap between germline ends came to 12 bases. Germline V gives CDR1 SQVTM, CDR2 ANQGSEA. This CDR3 region has 14 residues.

This clonotype showed up many times. The V and J genes are TRBV12-3 or TRBV12-4 and TRBJ1-1; possibly TRBD1 for D (5 bases). The V and J ends lost 5 bases and 4 bases respectively, with 11 bases between them. The CDR3 has 13 amino acids. CDR3 DNA: TGTGCCAGCAGTCCAGGGTTGGTCACTGAAGCTTTCTTT. It is translated as CASSPGLVTEAFF.

This clonotype has more than one count but fewer than ten. V gene TRBV7-2 combines with J gene TRBJ2-2, with D perhaps matching TRBD1 or TRBD2 (5 bases each). The CDR3 runs to 14 residues. V lost 5 bases and J lost 9, with 16 bases in between. The germline CDR1 and CDR2 sequences are SGHTA and FQGNSA. The CDR3 nucleotides read TGTGCCAGCAGCACCCGGGACCGCGTTCGGGAGCTGTTTTTT. Its translation: CASSTRDRVRELFF.

This clonotype was observed a handful of times. The chain links TRBV7-9 to TRBJ2-1, with a possible D match to TRBD2 (5 bases). Trimming removed 2 bases from V and 2 bases from J, with 10 bases in between. This CDR3 comprises 15 residues. Germline CDR1 reads SEHNR; CDR2 reads FQNEAQ (reference sequence). The CDR3 DNA follows: TGTGCCAGCAGCTTACCTAGCCCTGCCTACAATGAGCAGTTCTTC. Residues: CASSLPSPAYNEQFF. Variable domain in full (rest from reference TRBV7-9 and TRBJ2-1): DTGVSQNPRHKITKRGQNVTFRCDPISEHNRLYWYRQTLGQGPEFLTYFQNEAQLEKSRLLSDRFSAERPKGSFSTLEIQRTEQGDSAMYLCASSLPSPAYNEQFFGPGTRLTVL.

The chain combines TRBV4-3 with TRBJ2-5; D ambiguous. Trimming took off 5 bases at V and 2 bases at J, with 9 bases between the two ends. Germline V gene data show CDR1 as LGHNA and CDR2 as YSLEER. The CDR3 loop spans 13 amino acids. As DNA, the CDR3 is TGCGCCAGCAGCACCGACCTACAAGAGACCCAGTACTTC. Translation gives CASSTDLQETQYF.

A note on this clonotype: At one end the junction does not follow the germline gene, possibly because of a read error. V gene TRBV7-3 combines with J gene TRBJ1-1; TRBD1 might be the D (5 bases). The CDR3 loop spans 14 amino acids. Germline-derived CDR1 and CDR2 are SGHTA and FQGTGA. The CDR3 DNA follows: TGTGCCAACAGCCTGGACAAATTGAGCACTGAAGCTTTCTTT. It yields the protein CANSLDKLSTEAFF.

This clonotype was detected once. The chain combines TRBV23-1 with TRBJ2-6; 7 bases agree with TRBD1. TRBV23-1 is filed as an ORF, its function uncertain. The CDR3 length is 15 residues. V dropped 2 bases and J dropped 9; count of bases not matched to a gene: 7. CDR3 sequence (DNA): TGCGCCAGCAGTCAACAAAGACAGGGTGGCAACGTCCTGACTTTC. Translation: CASSQQRQGGNVLTF.

This clonotype was seen a few times. The chain couples TRBV11-2 to TRBJ1-2, with D possibly TRBD1 on 5 matching bases. V shed 0 bases and J shed 8 bases, with 19 bases lying between them. Germline V lookup: CDR1 SGHAT, CDR2 FQNNGV. The CDR3 sequence is 16 residues long. The CDR3 here is CASSLDPRTSFGGYTF. CDR3 sequence (DNA): TGTGCCAGCAGCTTAGATCCAAGGACATCCTTCGGCGGCTACACCTTC.

This clonotype was picked up a small number of times. The rearrangement joins TRBV6-2 or TRBV6-3 to TRBJ1-2, with D perhaps matching TRBD1 (5 bases). V lost 5 bases and J lost 5, with 12 bases in between. The CDR3 contains 13 residues. Germline values: CDR1 MNHEY, CDR2 SVGEGT. The CDR3 sequence is CASSASGTYGYTF. The CDR3 DNA follows: TGTGCCAGCAGTGCCTCAGGGACTTATGGCTACACCTTC.

V and J are TRBV5-5 and TRBJ2-7; D call uncertain. The germline V gene encodes CDR1 SGHKS and CDR2 YYEKEE (reference sequence). With 4 bases removed from V and 2 bases from J, the gap between germline ends came to 16 bases. CDR3 length equals 15 residues. CDR3 loop: CASSPRPIPTYEQYF. The CDR3 DNA reads as TGTGCCAGCAGCCCGAGACCGATTCCTACCTACGAGCAGTACTTC.

For the CDR3, the DNA is TGCGCCAGCAGCCCCGACTCCCCTCAAGAGACCCAGTACTTC. Amino acids: CASSPDSPQETQYF. The chain links TRBV5-1 to TRBJ2-5; D is undetermined. Germline V gene lookup returns CDR1 SGHRS and CDR2 YFSETQ. The CDR3 totals 14 residues. V was clipped by 4 bases and J by 2 bases, with 12 bases between them. The variable domain in full, completed from reference TRBV5-1 and TRBJ2-5, reads KAGVTQTPRYLIKTRGQQVTLSCSPISGHRSVSWYQQTPGQGLQFLFEYFSETQRNKGNFPGRFSGRQFSNSRSEMNVSTLELGDSALYLCASSPDSPQETQYFGPGTRLLVL.

The V gene is TRBV7-6, the J gene TRBJ1-1; 7 nucleotides align to TRBD1. The CDR3 is 15 amino acids. Per the germline V gene, CDR1 is SGHVS and CDR2 is FNYEAQ. Germline trimming cut 5 bases from V and 1 base from J; bases unmatched to any gene: 7. CDR3: CASSPRQGPNTEAFF. The CDR3 bases are TGTGCCAGCAGCCCCCGACAGGGTCCGAACACTGAAGCTTTCTTT. Filled out from reference TRBV7-6 and TRBJ1-1, the complete variable domain reads GAGVSQSPRYKVTKRGQDVALRCDPISGHVSLYWYRQALGQGPEFLTYFNYEAQQDKSGLPNDRFSAERPEGSISTLTIQRTEQRDSAMYRCASSPRQGPNTEAFFGQGTRLTVV.